This TCR beta chain came from a study of cytomegalovirus exposure and HLA in healthy donors (dated by TCRdb to 2015 to 2018). Context from the whole study: According to an earlier analysis of 550 to 750 of the donors, 150 million to 200 million T cells yielded roughly 110 million unique TCR beta sequences and less than 300 Gb of sequence data. Roughly 300 gigabases of sequencing data and around 87 million unique TCR sequences were included in an early release covering about 600 HLA-typed donors. Of the 398 genotyped donors, 65% to 90% were placed in the genetic ancestry cluster associated with self-reported Caucasian donors. The study aimed to test whether cataloging public T cell receptors could reveal signatures of past pathogen exposure. The T cell repertoires of several hundred subjects were profiled by immunosequencing and related to cytomegalovirus serostatus. Besides the first cohort of 550 to 750 subjects, a separate validation cohort made up of 120 different subjects was used. High-throughput TCR immunosequencing, statistical association of individual TCRs with disease status, and machine learning were combined to predict cytomegalovirus infection status. In a later analysis, previously published TCR beta repertoires from fewer than 750 donors were re-analyzed and high-resolution HLA genotyping was added so that TCR occurrence patterns could be studied. Rather than drawing on any new phenotypic data, the later analysis identified candidate immune exposures from TCR beta sequences and the way those sequences occurred across donors. To decide whether each TCR beta V gene segment behaved as functional or pseudogenic, an earlier analysis of over 500 of the donors relied on high-throughput TCR beta sequencing. Donor age, sex, ethnicity and CMV serostatus were compiled together with the repertoire data. Genome-wide SNP genotypes for about three fifths of the roughly 670 donors were used in a later genetic analysis, which treated that subset as a discovery cohort. Every repertoire in the discovery cohort had been generated on one and the same sequencing platform. HLA typing included class I and class II loci at four-digit resolution. The number of typed donors differed by locus: about 620-640 for A, B, C, DRB1 and DQB1; 500 to 550 for DQA1; approximately 600 for DPA1; and about 450 for DPB1. Roughly 5 DR-DQ haplotypes were handled as single units for association and clustering, since linkage in the cohort was strong. Among about 410 genotyped donors of the cohort, an average of roughly 230,000 unique TCR beta nucleotide sequences was sequenced per donor, of which 15% to 20% were non-productive.

General findings and caveats noted by the study authors: The study listed around 160 TCR beta chains as associated with cytomegalovirus. In a later analysis, the rate of TCR association differed among HLA loci, with DRB1 alleles having the most associated TCRs and HLA-C alleles having the fewest. A further reported finding was that TCR beta sequences accurately predicted the HLA-A and HLA-B alleles for most subjects in the first cohort. When HLA alleles, especially DR and DQ, strongly co-occurred, attributing TCR associations to individual alleles was difficult. Linkage disequilibrium might explain the correlated functional status among segregating V segments, but an unknown experimental factor could not be ruled out. A later genetic analysis reported fewer N-insertions in productive TCRs among donors in an Asian-associated ancestry cluster than the roughly 690-donor mean. Some IMGT-functional V segments, including TRBV6-2 and TRBV6-3, could not be told apart with the 87-base-pair reads, so those segments were excluded. An association between a missense DCLRE1C variant and V-gene and J-gene trimming of TCR beta chains was found in a later genetic analysis and replicated in an independent cohort. A cluster of highly shared sequence variants was judged likely to represent a technical artifact of the sequencing pipeline. At a false discovery rate of 0.05, a later analysis linked about 17,000 TCR beta sequences to specific HLA alleles. CMV serostatus was the only immune exposure information available for the cohort. Because some donors lacked HLA typing at each locus, the association tests relied only on the typed subset. Roughly uniform sequencing depth across donors was assumed in presence/absence analyses, although this assumption may not hold. Compared with equally common non-associated chains, HLA-associated TCR beta chains in a later analysis were more clonally expanded and had lower generation probabilities. A few of the identified cytomegalovirus-associated TCR beta chains were confirmed in vitro to be specific for cytomegalovirus antigens. In an earlier analysis of roughly 560 of the donors, most TCR beta V segments were observed in productive rearrangements about 87% or about 30% of the time, broadly matching IMGT annotations. In this cohort, only TCR beta chains were sequenced, and detectable features were limited by the absence of alpha or paired-chain data. Because counts were too low, roughly 18 rarely observed V segments, including chromosome 9 orphons, were left out of the earlier analysis of 587 of the donors. Several of the top co-occurrence clusters appeared to be linked to parvovirus B19, influenza, CMV and Epstein-Barr virus, according to a later analysis. Cytomegalovirus status was reported to be diagnosed by the classifier with high specificity and sensitivity in both the original and validation cohorts. In a later analysis, most CMV-associated TCR beta chains were found to appear HLA-restricted, with HLA associations seemingly driven largely by CMV exposure. The authors suggested that the approach could potentially be generalized to other disease states and immunological phenotypes. While some public TCRs were present in many individuals, most TCR sequences turned up only very rarely across donors.

About this clone: Its recognized antigen is unknown.

The CDR3 numbers 14 residues from cysteine through phenylalanine. Of all the DNA, just the CDR3 is kept, 42 bases in frame from base 1. The germline V gene (reference sequence) sets CDR1 to SEHNR and CDR2 to FQNEAQ. V and J are truncated by 8 bases and 5 bases respectively, leaving an intervening sequence of 16 bases. The library was generated by the immunoSEQ multiplex PCR assay. For the multiplex PCR, a mixture combining 60 forward primers for TCR Vbeta segments and 13 reverse primers for TCR Jbeta segments was used. A multiplex PCR assay on genomic DNA amplified the CDR3 region of rearranged TCR beta genes. The amplified TCR beta libraries were sequenced on the Illumina HiSeq System as 87-base-pair reads. In the paper's pipeline: A later analysis tallied 70 million to 100 million unique TCR beta chains across the roughly 610 repertoires, and roughly 11 million of those chains were shared by two or more donors. A nearest-neighbor algorithm error-corrected the raw reads and collapsed the reads into unique sequences, merging closely related sequences to remove PCR and sequencing errors. Alignment of CDR3 sequences to IMGT reference sequences was used to assign V, D and J gene segments. Each retained sequence needed at least a six-nucleotide match to both a V gene segment and a J gene segment. A rearrangement was called productive if the CDR3 had no stop codons and remained in frame with V and J, and every other rearrangement was called non-productive. Following IMGT convention, CDR3 was defined as the stretch from the second conserved V-encoded cysteine to the conserved J-encoded phenylalanine. The earlier analysis of about 570 of the donors excluded any sequence lacking an unambiguous match to a single V gene segment. An earlier analysis of 587 of the donors classified V segments as functional when productive rearrangements were above 56.7% and as segregating when the standard deviation between donors was above 5%. To diagnose cytomegalovirus status from the catalog of TCR beta chain sequences, a statistical classification framework was built. In a later analysis, TCR nucleotide sequences were compared against IMGT/GENE-DB human TR gene sequences so that V and J genes could be assigned. In a later analysis, CDR3 sequences and most-parsimonious VDJ recombination scenarios were assigned using the TCRdist pipeline. In a later analysis, each TCR beta chain was defined by its CDR3 amino acid sequence together with its V-gene family, and reads without a unique V-gene family were excluded. To address suspected cross-contamination and a sequencing artifact, a later analysis removed under 600 highly shared, low-generation-probability nucleotide sequences. In a later analysis, a clonal expansion index was calculated for each public chain from normalized within-repertoire ranks of inferred template counts. Generation probabilities in a later analysis came from a VDJ recombination model fitted to out-of-frame rearrangements, and those results were checked against IGoR. In a later analysis, TCR-TCR, TCR-HLA and TCR-CMV co-occurrence was scored with hypergeometric tests, and a repertoire-size bias correction was applied to TCR pairs. To estimate false discovery rates, a later analysis permuted the HLA or CMV assignments 20 times. A later analysis grouped co-occurring TCRs with DBSCAN, adding TCRdist sequence similarity when clustering within HLA-allele-positive subsets. Co-occurrence clustering excluded repertoires with fewer than 30,000 or more than 120,000 public chains, plus five with anomalous nucleotide sharing. This immuneACCESS table, as held by TCRdb, lists in-frame sequences with V and J called but not all clones. Of the missing ones, under half trace to an unresolved V gene in checked studies; the others have no known cause. The DNA was the basis for D and trimming; V, J and clone size are from that table. The sample table records about 52,000 clones. In total, the top ten clones hold roughly an eighth of the sample.

The cohort comprised fewer than 750 healthy bone marrow donors. Cohort members were all nominally healthy when sampled, although unrecorded immune exposures were likely present. The donor was CMV seropositive and belonged to the group of more than 250 seropositive cohort members. Each donor provided a peripheral blood sample, and peripheral blood mononuclear cells were used for TCR beta sequencing. The Qiagen DNeasy Blood Extraction Kit was used to extract genomic DNA from the blood cell samples. The clonotype comes from a woman between 55 and 75 years old in good health and CMV-seropositive. Sequencing input: PBMCs. The chain joins TRBV7-9 to TRBJ1-5; matching of 6 bases hints at TRBD1 as the D gene. The CDR3 protein sequence reads: CASGLGGQDQPQHF. The nucleotide sequence reads as follows: TGTGCCAGCGGGCTCGGGGGGCAGGATCAGCCCCAGCATTTT.